This T cell receptor (beta chain) was captured in a study of OX40 agonist ivuxolimab in advanced cancers. Study-wide background: Ivuxolimab, an agonist antibody against OX40 (CD134), was given to patients.

The CDR3 runs 14 residues. Germline V lookup: CDR1 SGHAT, CDR2 FQNNGV. The V end lost 1 base, the J end lost 6 bases, and 13 bases lay between the germline ends. Blood specimens came from baseline, cycle 4 day 1, and cycle 7 day 1. TCRdb keeps only in-frame clones here, not all; method: immunoSEQ multiplex PCR. The sample shows just under 85,000 clones, 70% to 85% of them seen only once. The material was CD4+ or CD8+ T cells sorted from blood, obtained in a trial of the OX40 agonist ivuxolimab. The sequence derives from an adult with an advanced solid tumor such as melanoma, head and neck, liver or kidney cancer. The chain uses TRBV11-2 and TRBJ2-7, with D possibly being TRBD1 or TRBD2 (7 bases each). The CDR3 loop reads CASSLGTRGLEQYF. DNA of the CDR3: TGTGCCAGCAGCTTAGGGACTAGGGGGCTCGAGCAGTACTTC. Full variable domain (remainder filled in from reference TRBV11-2 and TRBJ2-7): EAGVAQSPRYKIIEKRQSVAFWCNPISGHATLYWYQQILGQGPKLLIQFQNNGVVDDSQLPKDRFSAERLKGVDSTLKIQPAKLEDSAVYLCASSLGTRGLEQYFGPGTRLTVT.